This TCR beta chain was obtained from a study of T-cell memory formation after mild COVID-19. The CDR3 has 15 amino acids. The V gene end was trimmed by 5 bases and the J gene end by 5 bases; junction bases not matched to a gene: 9. MiXCR, applied by TCRdb to the 5' RACE reads, yields one record per CDR3 protein. The sample includes roughly 190,000 distinct CDR3 sequences, more than 9% of them seen just once. This chain connects TRBV12-3 or TRBV12-4 to TRBJ1-5; 7 bases match TRBD1. This TCR came from a man aged 18 to 29 who had mild COVID-19 (a few samples of this study predate the infection). Cell type and time point are not known. Sequencing was performed on PBMCs or a T cell subset sorted from them (not recorded which). The CDR3 sequence: CASSQTGTEYQPQHF. The CDR3 DNA reads TGTGCCAGCAGTCAAACCGGGACAGAATATCAGCCCCAGCATTTT.